These 5 T cell receptor beta chains came from one sample sequenced in a study of cytomegalovirus exposure and HLA in healthy donors. Vbeta (60) and Jbeta (13) primers were used in the PCR. Only in-frame clones appear in the TCRdb table, and some are missing; sequencing was by immunoSEQ multiplex PCR. The sample yields 130,000 or so clones, about three fifths seen once. What was sequenced was PBMCs. Receptors originate from a male donor in good health and CMV-seronegative.

The chain carries TRBV2 and TRBJ2-5, with 9 positions matching TRBD1. From germline, CDR1 is SNHLY and CDR2 FYNNEI. The junction had 7 bases not matched to a gene; V was cut back by 5 bases and J by 3 bases. The CDR3 runs 15 residues. This CDR3 reads CASSQGTGRKETQYF. The CDR3 coding sequence is TGTGCCAGCAGTCAGGGGACAGGGAGGAAAGAGACCCAGTACTTC.

For the CDR3, the DNA is TGTGCCAGCAGTTACCCGGGGGGCACAGATACGCAGTATTTT. As protein: CASSYPGGTDTQYF. J is TRBJ2-3 and V is TRBV6-6; a weak D match, TRBD2 (6 bases). CDR1 MNHNY and CDR2 SVGAGI come from the germline V gene (reference sequence). The CDR3 consists of 14 residues. Trimming pared 2 bases from V and 1 base from J, leaving 7 bases between.

The table lists this clone with a count of one. The gene calls are TRBV20-1 and TRBJ1-1; unclear D gene. This CDR3 has 10 amino acids. CDR1 and CDR2 from the germline V gene are DFQATT and SNEGSKA (reference sequence). V was trimmed by 5 bases and J by 5 bases, leaving 6 bases between them. The CDR3, as DNA: TGCAGTGCTTCGGGGACTGAAGCTTTCTTT. It is translated as CSASGTEAFF.

Here the CDR3 DNA reads TGTGCCAGCAGCCACCTGGACAGCCTTAATGAGCAGTTCTTC. It yields the protein CASSHLDSLNEQFF. The chain couples TRBV14 to TRBJ2-1, with D perhaps TRBD1 (6 bases). Germline CDR1 is SGHDN and CDR2 is FVKESK. CDR3 length: 14 amino acids. Trimming took 3 bases from V and 7 from J, leaving 13 bases between them.

A few counts support this clone. This rearrangement joins TRBV2 to TRBJ1-2; D is unclear. CDR1 is SNHLY and CDR2 is FYNNEI in the germline V gene. Trimming took 4 bases from V and 7 from J, leaving 19 bases between them. The CDR3 length is 15 residues. The CDR3 bases are TGTGCCAGCAGTGGGATAACGAGGGTGGCAGTTGGCTACACCTTC. Protein: CASSGITRVAVGYTF.